This T cell receptor (beta chain) was sequenced in a study of radiation and T cells in renal cell carcinoma. Time point in this sample: blood 4 weeks post-SBRT, at nephrectomy. This sample's treatment: 15 Gy SBRT to primary tumor, nephrectomy 4 weeks later. This clone was detected once. V dropped 5 bases and J dropped 4 bases, with 8 bases sitting between them. The CDR3 has 12 amino acids. In germline, CDR1 is SGHAT, CDR2 FQNNGV. Libraries were prepared by immunoSEQ multiplex PCR; TCRdb keeps only in-frame clonotypes and omits some of them. The sample holds around 94,000 clones, around 85% seen once. This TCR was sampled from a man aged 50 or older with renal cell carcinoma. The rearrangement joins TRBV11-2 to TRBJ1-2; the D gene is possibly TRBD1 (5 bases). The material sequenced was blood, taken from a patient whose treatment included radiotherapy and nephrectomy. In DNA form, the CDR3 reads TGTGCCAGCAGCCAAGACAGCTATGGCTACACCTTC. Protein product: CASSQDSYGYTF.